This TCR beta chain was profiled in a study of shared clonotypes between healthy human individuals. The protocol was immunoSEQ multiplex PCR, while the TCRdb copy is restricted to in-frame clones and leaves out a portion. The sample records about 2.1 million clones, approximately 94% being singletons. Naive CD8 isolation took CD45RO-negative cells positively selected for CCR7 and excluded terminally differentiated effector memory CD45RA+ cells. CDR1 is MGHRA and CDR2 is YSYEKL in the germline V gene. The CDR3 consists of 16 residues. With V trimmed by 0 bases and J by 10 bases, 10 bases remained unmatched.

Sequenced material: naive CD8+ T cells from PBMCs. This receptor was taken from a man between 18 and 29 years old in good health. Some clones in this sample may be carry-over from other donors' samples. This chain uses TRBV4-1 with TRBJ2-1, with TRBD2 identical over 9 bases. The CDR3 spells CASSQEFSGSRGEQFF. The CDR3 bases are TGCGCCAGCAGCCAAGAGTTTAGCGGGAGTCGGGGGGAGCAGTTCTTC.